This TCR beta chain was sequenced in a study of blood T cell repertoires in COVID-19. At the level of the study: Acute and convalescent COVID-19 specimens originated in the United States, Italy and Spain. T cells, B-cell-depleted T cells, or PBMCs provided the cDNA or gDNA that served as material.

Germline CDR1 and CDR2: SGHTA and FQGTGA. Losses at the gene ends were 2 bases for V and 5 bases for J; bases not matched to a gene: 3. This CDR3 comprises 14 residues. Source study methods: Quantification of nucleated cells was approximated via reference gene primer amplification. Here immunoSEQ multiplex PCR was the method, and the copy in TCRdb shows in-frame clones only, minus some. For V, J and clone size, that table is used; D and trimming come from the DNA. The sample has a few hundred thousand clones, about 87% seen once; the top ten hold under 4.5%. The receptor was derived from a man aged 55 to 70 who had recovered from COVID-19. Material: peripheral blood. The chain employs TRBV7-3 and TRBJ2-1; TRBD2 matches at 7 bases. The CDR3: CASSLAGVNNEQFF. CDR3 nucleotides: TGTGCCAGCAGCTTAGCGGGGGTGAACAATGAGCAGTTCTTC.